The 10 T cell receptor beta chains below were found in one sample sequenced in a study of T cell changes during pregnancy in multiple sclerosis. TCRdb's table, derived via immunoSEQ multiplex PCR, lists solely in-frame clones and lacks some. The sample has around 100,000 clones; roughly nine tenths are singletons. The input for sequencing was peripheral blood, taken after pregnancy. Receptors originate from a female donor with multiple sclerosis, enrolled in a pregnancy study.

This chain connects TRBV30 to TRBJ1-1; a possible D gene is TRBD1 (6 bases). Trimming took off 2 bases at V and 4 bases at J, with 11 bases between the two ends. The CDR3 spans 13 residues. Germline lookup yields CDR1 GTSNPN and CDR2 SVGIG (reference sequence). This CDR3 is CAWSLGAPTEAFF. The DNA of the CDR3 is TGTGCCTGGAGTCTGGGGGCGCCCACTGAAGCTTTCTTT.

The V gene is TRBV4-1, the J gene TRBJ2-7; D perhaps matches TRBD1 (5 bases). This CDR3 has 13 amino acids. The V and J ends lost 1 base and 7 bases respectively, with 11 bases between them. Germline V gene lookup returns CDR1 MGHRA and CDR2 YSYEKL. This chain's CDR3 is CASSQVKGWEQYF. In nucleotides, the CDR3 is TGCGCCAGCAGCCAAGTAAAGGGGTGGGAGCAGTACTTC.

This clone was recorded a few times. The chain employs TRBV2 and TRBJ1-2; D may be TRBD1 (5 bases). Germline loops: CDR1 SNHLY, CDR2 FYNNEI. The CDR3 length is 13 residues. Trimming shortened V by 6 bases and J by 1 base, and 9 bases separated the two germline ends. CDR3 sequence (DNA): TGTGCCAGCAGGGACACCCTTAACTATGGCTACACCTTC. Protein sequence: CASRDTLNYGYTF.

V is TRBV20-1 and J is TRBJ2-5; a possible D gene is TRBD2 (6 bases). Germline V CDR1 and CDR2: DFQATT, SNEGSKA (reference sequence). CDR3 length: 11 residues. CDR3 region: CSGEAQETQYF. The CDR3 DNA follows: TGCAGCGGGGAGGCGCAAGAGACCCAGTACTTC.

This clone was found once. The chain employs TRBV27 and TRBJ2-3; D unresolved. This CDR3 is 14 amino acids long. Per the germline V gene, CDR1 is MNHEY and CDR2 is SMNVEV (reference sequence). V was cut by 5 bases and J by 2 bases, with 11 bases left in between. The CDR3 here is CASSPRASTDTQYF. CDR3 in DNA: TGTGCCAGCAGTCCACGAGCCTCCACAGATACGCAGTATTTT.

This chain uses TRBV27 with TRBJ1-1; TRBD1 matches at 8 bases. Germline CDR1 and CDR2: MNHEY and SMNVEV (reference sequence). V lost 6 bases to trimming and J lost 3 bases; unmatched junction nucleotides: 9. The CDR3 runs 15 residues. This chain's CDR3 is CASRRTGSADTEAFF. CDR3 DNA sequence: TGTGCCAGCAGACGGACAGGGTCGGCGGACACTGAAGCTTTCTTT.

V is TRBV6-5 and J is TRBJ1-1, with D uncertain. V lost 0 bases to trimming and J lost 8 bases, with 16 bases between them. From germline, CDR1 is MNHEY and CDR2 SVGAGI. This CDR3 spans 15 amino acids. CDR3 protein: CASSYSSRPEGEAFF. The CDR3 DNA reads as TGTGCCAGCAGTTACTCGTCCCGGCCGGAGGGAGAAGCTTTCTTT.

This clone was observed a single time. This rearrangement joins TRBV25-1 to TRBJ1-2; the match to TRBD1 covers 8 bases. This CDR3 is 15 amino acids long. Unmatched junction bases numbered 5, after V lost 2 bases and J lost 3 bases. The V gene's germline CDR1 is MGHDK and CDR2 SYGVNS. CDR3 DNA sequence: TGTGCCAGCAGTGAAGGGGCAGGGGGCGACTATGGCTACACCTTC. Translating it yields CASSEGAGGDYGYTF.

The chain couples TRBV4-1 to TRBJ1-4; the D gene is possibly TRBD1 (6 bases). V was shortened by 1 base and J by 7 bases, with 10 bases between the two germline ends. The CDR3 is 14 amino acids. The germline V gene has CDR1 MGHRA and CDR2 YSYEKL. The CDR3 bases are TGCGCCAGCAGCCAAGGAGTGGGGGCTGAAAAACTGTTTTTT. It specifies CASSQGVGAEKLFF.

Written as DNA, the CDR3 is TGCGCCAGCAGCCAAGTAGACTTGCCCTCCTACGAGCAGTACTTC. This gives the protein CASSQVDLPSYEQYF. The gene calls are TRBV4-1 and TRBJ2-7; the D is unclear. The CDR3 has 15 amino acids. Trimming took 1 base from V and 0 from J, leaving 10 bases between them. CDR1 and CDR2 from the germline V gene are MGHRA and YSYEKL.